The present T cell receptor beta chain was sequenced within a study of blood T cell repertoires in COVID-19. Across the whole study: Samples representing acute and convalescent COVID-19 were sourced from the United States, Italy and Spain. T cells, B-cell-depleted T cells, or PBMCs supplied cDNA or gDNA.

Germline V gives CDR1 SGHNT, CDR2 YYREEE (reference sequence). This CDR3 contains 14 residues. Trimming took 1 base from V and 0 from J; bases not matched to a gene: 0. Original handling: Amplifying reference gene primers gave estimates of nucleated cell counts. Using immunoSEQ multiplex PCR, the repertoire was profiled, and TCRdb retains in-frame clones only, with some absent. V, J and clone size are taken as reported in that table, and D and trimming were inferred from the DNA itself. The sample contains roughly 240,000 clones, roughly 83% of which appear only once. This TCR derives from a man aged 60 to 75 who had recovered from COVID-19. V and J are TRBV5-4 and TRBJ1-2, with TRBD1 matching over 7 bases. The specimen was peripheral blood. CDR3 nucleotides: TGTGCCAGCAGCTTGCAGGGGGCTAACTATGGCTACACCTTC. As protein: CASSLQGANYGYTF.